This T cell receptor (beta chain) was identified in a study of neurological immune-mediated disorders. Whole-study findings and limits: No sharing of CDR3 amino acid sequences was observed among expanded clones across subjects, suggesting private repertoires in all groups.

5'RACE with 10-nucleotide random UMIs generated the cDNA. TCRdb ran MiXCR on the 5' RACE reads and lists one entry per CDR3 protein. Of 59,000 or so distinct CDR3 sequences listed, approximately 12% are singletons. This clonotype was counted only a few times. As yet, its antigen is unknown. Preparation of the unsorted libraries drew on 2 million PBMCs stored at -80 C. Germline-derived CDR1 and CDR2 are SGHRS and YFSETQ. V was trimmed by 4 bases and J by 3 bases, leaving 14 bases between them. This CDR3 has 14 amino acids. The sequence derives from a woman aged 60-75 years with HTLV-1-associated myelopathy (HAM/TSP). Sequenced: PBMCs. The chain uses TRBV5-1 and TRBJ2-7; D remains unclear. CDR3 in DNA: TGCGCCAGCAGCGAAGAAAATTGGGTCTACGAGCAGTACTTC. As protein: CASSEENWVYEQYF.